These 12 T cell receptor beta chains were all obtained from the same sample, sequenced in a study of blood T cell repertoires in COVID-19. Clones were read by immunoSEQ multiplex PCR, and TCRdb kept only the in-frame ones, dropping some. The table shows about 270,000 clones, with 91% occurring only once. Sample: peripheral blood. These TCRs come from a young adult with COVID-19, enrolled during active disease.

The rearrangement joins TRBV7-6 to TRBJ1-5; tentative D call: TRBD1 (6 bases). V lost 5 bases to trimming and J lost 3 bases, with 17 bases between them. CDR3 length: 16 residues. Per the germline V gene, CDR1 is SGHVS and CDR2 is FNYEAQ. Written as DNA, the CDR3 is TGTGCCAGCAGCCGACTTTACAGGGTGGACAATCAGCCCCAGCATTTT. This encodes CASSRLYRVDNQPQHF.

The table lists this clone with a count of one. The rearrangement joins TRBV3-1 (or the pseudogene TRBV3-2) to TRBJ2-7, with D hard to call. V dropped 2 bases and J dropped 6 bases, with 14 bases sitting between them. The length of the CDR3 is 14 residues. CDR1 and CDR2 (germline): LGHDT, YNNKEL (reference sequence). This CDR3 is CASSQSSLHSEQYF. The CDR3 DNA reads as TGTGCCAGCAGCCAAAGTTCTCTGCACAGCGAGCAGTACTTC.

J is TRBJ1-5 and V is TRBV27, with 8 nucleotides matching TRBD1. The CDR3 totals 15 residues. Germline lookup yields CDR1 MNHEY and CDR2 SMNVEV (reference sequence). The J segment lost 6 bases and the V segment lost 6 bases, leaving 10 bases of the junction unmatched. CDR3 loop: CASRSTGAGGQPQHF. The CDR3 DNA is TGTGCCAGCAGGTCGACAGGGGCAGGGGGTCAGCCCCAGCATTTT.

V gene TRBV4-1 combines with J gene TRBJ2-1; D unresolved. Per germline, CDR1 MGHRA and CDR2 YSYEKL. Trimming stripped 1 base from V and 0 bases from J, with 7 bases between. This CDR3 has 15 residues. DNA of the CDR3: TGCGCCAGCAGCCAAGCCGCGAGCTCCTACAATGAGCAGTTCTTC. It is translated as CASSQAASSYNEQFF.

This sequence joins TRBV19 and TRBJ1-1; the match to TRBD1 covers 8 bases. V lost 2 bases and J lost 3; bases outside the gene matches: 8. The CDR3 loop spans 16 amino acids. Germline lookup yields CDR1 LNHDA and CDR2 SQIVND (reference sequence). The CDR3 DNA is TGTGCCAGTAGTATAAGGACAGGGTGGTGGTACACTGAAGCTTTCTTT. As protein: CASSIRTGWWYTEAFF.

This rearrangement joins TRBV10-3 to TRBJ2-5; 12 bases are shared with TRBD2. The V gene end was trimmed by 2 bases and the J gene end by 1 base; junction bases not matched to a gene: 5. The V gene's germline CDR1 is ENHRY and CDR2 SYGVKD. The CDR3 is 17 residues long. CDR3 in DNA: TGTGCCATCAGTGAGACCCCGACTAGCGGGAGCCAAGAGACCCAGTACTTC. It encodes CAISETPTSGSQETQYF.

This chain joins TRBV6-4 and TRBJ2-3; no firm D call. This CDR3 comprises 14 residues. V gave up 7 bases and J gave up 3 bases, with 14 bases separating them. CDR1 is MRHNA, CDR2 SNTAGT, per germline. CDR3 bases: TGTGCCAGCAACCCTGAGCAAAAGACAGATACGCAGTATTTT. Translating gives CASNPEQKTDTQYF.

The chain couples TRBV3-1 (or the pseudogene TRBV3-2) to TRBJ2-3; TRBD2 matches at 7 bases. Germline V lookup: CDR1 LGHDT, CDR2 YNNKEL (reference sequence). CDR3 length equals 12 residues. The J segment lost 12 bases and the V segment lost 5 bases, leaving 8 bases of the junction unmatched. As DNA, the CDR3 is TGTGCCAGCAGCTCCTCCGGGACTAATCAGTATTTT. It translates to CASSSSGTNQYF.

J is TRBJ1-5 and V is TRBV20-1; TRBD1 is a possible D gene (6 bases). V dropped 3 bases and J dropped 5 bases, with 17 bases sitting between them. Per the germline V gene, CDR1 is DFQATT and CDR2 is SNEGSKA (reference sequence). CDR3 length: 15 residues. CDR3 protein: CSASLPHRVDQPQHF. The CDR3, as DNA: TGCAGTGCTAGTCTCCCCCACAGGGTGGATCAGCCCCAGCATTTT.

The CDR3 reads CASSFPGSYEQYF. DNA for the CDR3: TGTGCCAGCAGCTTCCCGGGGTCCTACGAGCAGTACTTC. The chain recombines TRBV5-6 with TRBJ2-7, with a weak D call TRBD2 (5 bases). The CDR3 totals 13 residues. Germline V gene data show CDR1 as SGHDT and CDR2 as YYEEEE. Trimming removed 2 bases at V and 1 base at J, with 7 bases between.

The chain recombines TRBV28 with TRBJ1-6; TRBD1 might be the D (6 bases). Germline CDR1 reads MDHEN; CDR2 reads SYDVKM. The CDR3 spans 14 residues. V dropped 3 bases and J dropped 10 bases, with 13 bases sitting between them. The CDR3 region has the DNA TGTGCCAGCAGTTTTAAAAGGGGGTACTCACCCCTCCACTTT. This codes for CASSFKRGYSPLHF.

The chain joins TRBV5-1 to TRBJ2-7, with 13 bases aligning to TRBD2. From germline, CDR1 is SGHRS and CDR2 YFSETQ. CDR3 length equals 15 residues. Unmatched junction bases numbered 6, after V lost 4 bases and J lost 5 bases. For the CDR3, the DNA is TGCGCCAGCAGCGGGGGACTAGCGGGACTGAACGAGCAGTACTTC. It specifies CASSGGLAGLNEQYF.